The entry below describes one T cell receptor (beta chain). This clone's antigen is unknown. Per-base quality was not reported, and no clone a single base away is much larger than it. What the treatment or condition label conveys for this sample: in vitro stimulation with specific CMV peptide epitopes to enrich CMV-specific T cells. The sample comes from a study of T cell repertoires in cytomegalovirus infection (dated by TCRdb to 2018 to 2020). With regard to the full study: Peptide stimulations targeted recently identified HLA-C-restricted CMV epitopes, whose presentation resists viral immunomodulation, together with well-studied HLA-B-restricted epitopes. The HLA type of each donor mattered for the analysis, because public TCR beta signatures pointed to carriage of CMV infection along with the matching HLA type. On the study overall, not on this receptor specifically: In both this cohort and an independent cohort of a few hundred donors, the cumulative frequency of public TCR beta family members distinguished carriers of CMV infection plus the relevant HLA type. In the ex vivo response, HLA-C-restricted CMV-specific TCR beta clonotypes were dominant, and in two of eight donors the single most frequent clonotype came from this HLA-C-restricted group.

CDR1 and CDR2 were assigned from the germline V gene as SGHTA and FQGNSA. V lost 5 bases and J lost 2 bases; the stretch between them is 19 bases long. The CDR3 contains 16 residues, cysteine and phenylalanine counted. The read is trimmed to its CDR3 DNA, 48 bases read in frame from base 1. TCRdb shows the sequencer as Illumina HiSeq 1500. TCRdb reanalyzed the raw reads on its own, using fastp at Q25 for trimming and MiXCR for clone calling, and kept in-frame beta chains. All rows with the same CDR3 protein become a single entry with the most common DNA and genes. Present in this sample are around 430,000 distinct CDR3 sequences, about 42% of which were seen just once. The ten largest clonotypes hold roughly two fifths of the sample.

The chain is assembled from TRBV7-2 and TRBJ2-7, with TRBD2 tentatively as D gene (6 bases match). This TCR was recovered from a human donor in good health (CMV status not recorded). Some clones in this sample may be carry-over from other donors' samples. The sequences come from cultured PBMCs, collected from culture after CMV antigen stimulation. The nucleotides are TGTGCCAGCAGCCGCCCCACTAGCCTGACCCCCTACGAGCAGTACTTC. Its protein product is CASSRPTSLTPYEQYF.